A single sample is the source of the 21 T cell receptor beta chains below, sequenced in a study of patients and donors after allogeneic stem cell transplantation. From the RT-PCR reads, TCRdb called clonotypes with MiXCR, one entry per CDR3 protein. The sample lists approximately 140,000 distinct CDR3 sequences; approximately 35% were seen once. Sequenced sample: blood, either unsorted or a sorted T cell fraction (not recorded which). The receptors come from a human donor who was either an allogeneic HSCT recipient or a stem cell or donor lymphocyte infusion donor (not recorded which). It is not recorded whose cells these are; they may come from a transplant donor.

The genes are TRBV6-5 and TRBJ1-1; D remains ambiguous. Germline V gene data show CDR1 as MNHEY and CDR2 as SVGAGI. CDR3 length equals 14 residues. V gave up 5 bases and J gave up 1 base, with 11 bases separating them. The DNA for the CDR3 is TGTGCCAGCAGTCAATCCGGGAAGAACACTGAAGCTTTCTTT. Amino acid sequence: CASSQSGKNTEAFF.

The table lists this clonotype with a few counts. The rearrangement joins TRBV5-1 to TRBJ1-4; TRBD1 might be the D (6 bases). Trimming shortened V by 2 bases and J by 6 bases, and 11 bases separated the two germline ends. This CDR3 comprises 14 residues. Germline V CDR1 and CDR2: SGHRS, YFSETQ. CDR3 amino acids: CASSFGGRDEKLFF. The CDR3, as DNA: TGCGCCAGCAGCTTCGGGGGCAGGGATGAAAAACTGTTTTTT.

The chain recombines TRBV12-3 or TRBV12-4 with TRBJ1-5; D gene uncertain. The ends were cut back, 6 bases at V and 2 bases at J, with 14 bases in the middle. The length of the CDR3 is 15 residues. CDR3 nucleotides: TGTGCCAGCAGCGATAGACATGGGGGCAATCAGCCCCAGCATTTT. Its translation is CASSDRHGGNQPQHF.

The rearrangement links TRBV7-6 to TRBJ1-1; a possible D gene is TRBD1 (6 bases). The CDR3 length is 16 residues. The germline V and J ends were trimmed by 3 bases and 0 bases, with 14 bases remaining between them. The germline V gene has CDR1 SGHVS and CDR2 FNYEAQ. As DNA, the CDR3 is TGTGCCAGCAGCTTGGGGGCATGGGATATGAACACTGAAGCTTTCTTT. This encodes CASSLGAWDMNTEAFF.

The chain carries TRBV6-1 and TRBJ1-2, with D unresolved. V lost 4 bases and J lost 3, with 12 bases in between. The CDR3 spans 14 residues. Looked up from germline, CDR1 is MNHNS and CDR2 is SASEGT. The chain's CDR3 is CASSGPSGHYGYTF. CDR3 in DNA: TGTGCCAGCAGTGGACCATCCGGGCACTATGGCTACACCTTC.

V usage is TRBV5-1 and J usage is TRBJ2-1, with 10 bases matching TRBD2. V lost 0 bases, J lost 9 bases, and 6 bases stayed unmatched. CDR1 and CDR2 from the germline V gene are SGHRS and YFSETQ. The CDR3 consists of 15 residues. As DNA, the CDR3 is TGCGCCAGCAGCTTGGCCGATGGACTAGCGGTTGAGCAGTTCTTC. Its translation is CASSLADGLAVEQFF.

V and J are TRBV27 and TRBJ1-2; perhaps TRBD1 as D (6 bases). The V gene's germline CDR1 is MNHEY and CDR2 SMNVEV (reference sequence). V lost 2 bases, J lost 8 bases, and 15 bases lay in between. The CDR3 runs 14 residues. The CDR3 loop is CASSLGAGVSGYTF. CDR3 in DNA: TGTGCCAGCAGTTTAGGAGCAGGGGTGAGCGGCTACACCTTC.

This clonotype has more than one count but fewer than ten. In DNA form, the CDR3 reads TGTGCCAGCAGCCCTCACGGACAGGGGTTCGCTGAAGCTTTCTTT. Amino acid sequence: CASSPHGQGFAEAFF. The chain employs TRBV12-3 or TRBV12-4 and TRBJ1-1; 9 positions match TRBD1. The CDR3 extends over 15 amino acids. V dropped 6 bases and J dropped 6; count of bases not matched to a gene: 11.

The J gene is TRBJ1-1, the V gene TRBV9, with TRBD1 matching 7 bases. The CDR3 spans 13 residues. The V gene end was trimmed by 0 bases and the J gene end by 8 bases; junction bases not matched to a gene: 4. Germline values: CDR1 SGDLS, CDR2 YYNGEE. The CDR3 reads CASSVVSGGEAFF. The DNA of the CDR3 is TGTGCCAGCAGCGTAGTTTCAGGGGGAGAAGCTTTCTTT.

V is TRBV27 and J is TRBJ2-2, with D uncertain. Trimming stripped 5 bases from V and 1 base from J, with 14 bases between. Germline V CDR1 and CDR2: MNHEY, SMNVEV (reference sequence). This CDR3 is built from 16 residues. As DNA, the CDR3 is TGTGCCAGCAGTGGGGAAACCGTTGTGAACACCGGGGAGCTGTTTTTT. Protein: CASSGETVVNTGELFF.

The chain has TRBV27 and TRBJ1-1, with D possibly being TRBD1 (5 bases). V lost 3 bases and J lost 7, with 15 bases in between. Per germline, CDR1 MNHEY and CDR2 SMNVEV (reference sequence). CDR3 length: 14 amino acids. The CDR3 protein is CASSFAQGRVEAFF. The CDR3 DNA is TGTGCCAGCAGTTTCGCCCAGGGTCGTGTTGAAGCTTTCTTT.

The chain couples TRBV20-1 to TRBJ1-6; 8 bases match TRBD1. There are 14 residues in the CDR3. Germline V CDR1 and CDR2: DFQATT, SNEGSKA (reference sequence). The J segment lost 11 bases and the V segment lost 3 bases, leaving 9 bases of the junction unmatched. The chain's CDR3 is CSASSGTGPPPLHF. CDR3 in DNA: TGCAGTGCTAGTTCCGGGACAGGCCCTCCACCCCTCCACTTT.

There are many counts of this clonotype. The CDR3 here is CASAQVGGRSPLHF. The CDR3 DNA reads as TGTGCCAGCGCCCAGGTGGGCGGGCGGTCACCCCTCCACTTT. The chain employs TRBV12-3 or TRBV12-4 and TRBJ1-6; D not resolved. The ends were cut back, 8 bases at V and 10 bases at J, with 18 bases in the middle. CDR3 length: 14 residues.

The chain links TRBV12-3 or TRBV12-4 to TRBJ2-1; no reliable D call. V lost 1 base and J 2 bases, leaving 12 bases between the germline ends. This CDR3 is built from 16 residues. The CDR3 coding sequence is TGTGCCAGCAGTTTAGGGACGCTAGGGCCCTACAATGAGCAGTTCTTC. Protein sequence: CASSLGTLGPYNEQFF.

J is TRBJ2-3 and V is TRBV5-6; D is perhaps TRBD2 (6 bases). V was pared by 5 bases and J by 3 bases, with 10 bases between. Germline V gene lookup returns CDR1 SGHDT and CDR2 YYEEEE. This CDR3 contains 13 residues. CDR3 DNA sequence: TGTGCCAGCAGTGCGGGGCGGACAGATACGCAGTATTTT. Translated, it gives CASSAGRTDTQYF.

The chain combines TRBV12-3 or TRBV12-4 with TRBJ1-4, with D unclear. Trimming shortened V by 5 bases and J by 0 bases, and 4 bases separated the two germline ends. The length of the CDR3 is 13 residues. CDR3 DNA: TGTGCCAGCAGTGTCCCAACTAATGAAAAACTGTTTTTT. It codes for CASSVPTNEKLFF.

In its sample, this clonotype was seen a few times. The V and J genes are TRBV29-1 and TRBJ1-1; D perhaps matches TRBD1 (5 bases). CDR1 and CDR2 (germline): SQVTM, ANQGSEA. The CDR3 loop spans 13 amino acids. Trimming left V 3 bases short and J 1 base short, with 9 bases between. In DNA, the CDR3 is TGCAGCGTTGATAGAACAGGGAACACTGAAGCTTTCTTT. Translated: CSVDRTGNTEAFF.

Here the CDR3 reads CASSLTQRGARPTGELFF. CDR3 coding DNA: TGTGCCAGCAGTTTAACTCAGCGGGGGGCCCGTCCGACCGGGGAGCTGTTTTTT. The rearrangement uses TRBV12-3 or TRBV12-4 and TRBJ2-2, with 9 positions matching TRBD2. This CDR3 has 18 amino acids. The junction had 12 bases not matched to a gene; V was cut back by 2 bases and J by 5 bases.

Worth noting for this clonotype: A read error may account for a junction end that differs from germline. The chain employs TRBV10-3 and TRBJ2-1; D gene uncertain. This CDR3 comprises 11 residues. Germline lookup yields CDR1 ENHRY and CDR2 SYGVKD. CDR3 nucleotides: TGTGCCTTCAGTGAGTCGGATGAGCAGTTCTTC. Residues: CAFSESDEQFF.

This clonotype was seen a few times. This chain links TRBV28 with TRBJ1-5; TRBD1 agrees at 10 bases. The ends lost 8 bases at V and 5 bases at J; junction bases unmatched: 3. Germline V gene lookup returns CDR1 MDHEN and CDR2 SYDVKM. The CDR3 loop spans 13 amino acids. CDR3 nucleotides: TGTGCCAGCTTGGACAGGGGGTATCAGCCCCAGCATTTT. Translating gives CASLDRGYQPQHF.

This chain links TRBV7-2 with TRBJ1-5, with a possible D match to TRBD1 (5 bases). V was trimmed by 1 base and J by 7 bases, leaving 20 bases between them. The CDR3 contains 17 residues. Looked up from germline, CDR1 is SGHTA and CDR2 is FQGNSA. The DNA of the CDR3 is TGTGCCAGCAGCTTAGAGGGCTCGCAGGGTCTCTTACAGCCCCAGCATTTT. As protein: CASSLEGSQGLLQPQHF.